The 10 T cell receptor beta chains in this list originate from one sample, sequenced in a study of OX40 agonist ivuxolimab in advanced cancers. Using immunoSEQ multiplex PCR, the repertoire was profiled, and TCRdb retains in-frame clones only, with some absent. The sample contains 73,000 or so clones, around nine tenths of which appear only once. The sequenced sample was CD4+ or CD8+ T cells sorted from blood, obtained in a trial of the OX40 agonist ivuxolimab. The source is an adult with an advanced solid tumor such as melanoma, head and neck, liver or kidney cancer.

This chain joins TRBV19 and TRBJ1-5; D is unclear. The CDR3 totals 16 residues. The V and J ends lost 0 bases and 4 bases respectively, with 13 bases between them. Germline V gives CDR1 LNHDA, CDR2 SQIVND (reference sequence). The CDR3 is CASSIDRVSINQPQHF. CDR3 sequence (DNA): TGTGCCAGTAGTATAGATAGGGTTTCTATAAATCAGCCCCAGCATTTT.

The chain joins TRBV10-3 to TRBJ1-2; perhaps TRBD1 as D (5 bases). V lost 7 bases and J lost 3, with 9 bases in between. The CDR3 runs 12 residues. Germline V gives CDR1 ENHRY, CDR2 SYGVKD. The CDR3 nucleotides read TGTGCCATCACTGGACAATACTATGGCTACACCTTC. This translates into CAITGQYYGYTF.

The V and J genes are TRBV27 and TRBJ1-5; D gene uncertain. The CDR3 totals 16 residues. CDR1 and CDR2 from the germline V gene are MNHEY and SMNVEV (reference sequence). The V end was cut by 4 bases, the J end by 1 base, with 14 bases between. The CDR3, as DNA: TGTGCCAGCAGTTCGCTCCTCGACGGAAGCAATCAGCCCCAGCATTTT. Translation gives CASSSLLDGSNQPQHF.

The rearrangement joins TRBV9 to TRBJ2-1; 7 nucleotides agree with TRBD2. The CDR3 is 16 residues long. Trimming took 3 bases from V and 5 from J; bases not matched to a gene: 11. CDR1 and CDR2 from the germline V gene are SGDLS and YYNGEE. The DNA for the CDR3 is TGTGCCAGCAGCGCCCTGGGAGGGGCTGGGAACAATGAGCAGTTCTTC. Residues: CASSALGGAGNNEQFF.

The chain employs TRBV7-9 and TRBJ1-4, with D maybe TRBD1 (5 bases). The V and J ends lost 5 bases and 7 bases respectively, with 8 bases between them. The germline CDR1 and CDR2 sequences are SEHNR and FQNEAQ (reference sequence). The CDR3 extends over 12 amino acids. The CDR3 DNA follows: TGTGCCAGCAGCCTAGGGGTTGAAAAACTGTTTTTT. This gives the protein CASSLGVEKLFF. Drawing the rest from reference TRBV7-9 and TRBJ1-4, the complete variable domain is DTGVSQNPRHKITKRGQNVTFRCDPISEHNRLYWYRQTLGQGPEFLTYFQNEAQLEKSRLLSDRFSAERPKGSFSTLEIQRTEQGDSAMYLCASSLGVEKLFFGSGTQLSVL.

The chain employs TRBV6-6 and TRBJ2-3, with TRBD2 matching 10 bases. This CDR3 spans 14 amino acids. Germline V lookup: CDR1 MNHNY, CDR2 SVGAGI (reference sequence). V gave up 8 bases and J gave up 4 bases; unmatched junction bases: 6. CDR3: CASGPSGGPDTQYF. CDR3 in DNA: TGTGCCAGCGGACCTAGCGGGGGACCAGATACGCAGTATTTT.

This chain connects TRBV6-6 to TRBJ2-7, with no clear D. The CDR3 is made up of 11 amino acids. The germline CDR1 and CDR2 sequences are MNHNY and SVGAGI (reference sequence). Trimming shortened V by 0 bases and J by 9 bases, and 6 bases separated the two germline ends. The CDR3: CASSYSHRQYF. CDR3 sequence (DNA): TGTGCCAGCAGTTACTCTCACAGGCAGTACTTC.

The genes are TRBV5-1 and TRBJ1-1; 7 nucleotides agree with TRBD1. V was clipped by 1 base and J by 1 base; unmatched bases: 1. The CDR3 consists of 14 residues. Per germline, CDR1 SGHRS and CDR2 YFSETQ. CDR3 coding DNA: TGCGCCAGCAGCTTGCGGACAGGGAACACTGAAGCTTTCTTT. Its translation: CASSLRTGNTEAFF.

The chain recombines TRBV18 with TRBJ1-4, with a possible D match to TRBD1 (5 bases). The CDR3 contains 14 residues. Germline loops: CDR1 KGHSH, CDR2 LQKENI. V gave up 1 base and J gave up 7 bases, with 10 bases separating them. The CDR3 bases are TGTGCCAGCTCACCACAGGGGTCGGCTGAAAAACTGTTTTTT. Protein: CASSPQGSAEKLFF.

The V and J genes are TRBV6-1 and TRBJ2-5, with D perhaps matching TRBD2 (5 bases). The CDR3 consists of 15 residues. CDR1 and CDR2 from the germline V gene are MNHNS and SASEGT. With 1 base removed from V and 5 bases from J, the gap between germline ends came to 14 bases. CDR3 residues: CASSEGWASKETQYF. The CDR3 coding sequence is TGTGCCAGCAGTGAAGGTTGGGCTAGCAAGGAGACCCAGTACTTC.